This T cell receptor (beta chain) was identified during a study of blood T cell repertoires in COVID-19. Repertoires were generated with immunoSEQ multiplex PCR, while TCRdb's copy carries only in-frame clones and drops some. The data show roughly 150,000 clones, over 75% seen once. Participant age was roughly 18 to 100 years, and participants resided in fewer than 30 US areas. Participants had their cohort set by participant-reported clinical history. This clone was counted between two and nine times. The sequence derives from a man aged 40-55 years who had recovered from COVID-19. Sequenced input: PBMCs or T cells enriched from blood (not recorded which).

In DNA, the CDR3 is TGTGCCTGGAGTTCACAGGTTCCCCGACGTTTATACTTC. Protein: CAWSSQVPRRLYF. V gene TRBV30 combines with J gene TRBJ2-7; D is possibly TRBD1 (5 bases). V lost 2 bases and J 13 bases, leaving 21 bases between the germline ends. This CDR3 region has 13 residues. The V gene's germline CDR1 is GTSNPN and CDR2 SVGIG (reference sequence).